The 14 T cell receptor beta chains presented below share a single source sample, sequenced in a study of blood T cell repertoires in COVID-19. The repertoire was sequenced with immunoSEQ multiplex PCR; TCRdb's copy has only in-frame clones and lacks some. The repertoire includes some 260,000 clones, about 90% of them detected once, and around 3% sits in the top ten. Source material: peripheral blood. The receptors here all came from a man between 18 and 35 years old with active or convalescent COVID-19.

This chain uses TRBV24-1 with TRBJ1-2, with 8 nucleotides matching TRBD1. V was pared by 4 bases and J by 4 bases, with 4 bases of the junction left unmatched. Germline V gives CDR1 KGHDR, CDR2 SFDVKD. This CDR3 comprises 14 residues. CDR3 nucleotides: TGTGCCACCAGTGAACCTGACAGGGGCTATGGCTACACCTTC. This translates into CATSEPDRGYGYTF.

The chain joins TRBV27 to TRBJ2-5; TRBD2 matches at 14 bases. The CDR3 length is 14 residues. Germline assignment: CDR1 MNHEY and CDR2 SMNVEV (reference sequence). The J segment lost 4 bases and the V segment lost 6 bases, leaving 1 base of the junction unmatched. As DNA, the CDR3 is TGTGCCAGCAGCGGGACTAGCGGGAGAGAGACCCAGTACTTC. Translated, it gives CASSGTSGRETQYF.

This sequence joins TRBV14 and TRBJ2-2; unclear D gene. Germline V gives CDR1 SGHDN, CDR2 FVKESK. The CDR3 runs 15 residues. Deletions cut 4 bases from V and 2 bases from J, with 11 bases between. The CDR3 reads CASSPTDINTGELFF. The CDR3 DNA reads as TGTGCCAGCAGCCCCACTGATATTAACACCGGGGAGCTGTTTTTT.

The chain couples TRBV14 to TRBJ1-2; no definite D call. The CDR3 has 15 residues. Trimming shortened V by 6 bases and J by 3 bases, and 17 bases separated the two germline ends. The germline V gene encodes CDR1 SGHDN and CDR2 FVKESK. CDR3 sequence reads: CASSQTITAHYGYTF. The CDR3 nucleotides read TGTGCCAGCAGTCAAACTATCACGGCGCACTATGGCTACACCTTC.

The chain has TRBV3-1 (or the pseudogene TRBV3-2) and TRBJ2-3; 13 bases agree with TRBD2. The ends lost 1 base at V and 2 bases at J; junction bases unmatched: 3. CDR1 is LGHDT, CDR2 YNNKEL, per germline (reference sequence). The CDR3 length is 17 residues. The CDR3 coding sequence is TGTGCCAGCAGCCAAGTAGGACTAGCGGGGGCCACAGATACGCAGTATTTT. This encodes CASSQVGLAGATDTQYF.

This rearrangement joins TRBV7-9 to TRBJ2-7; weak D call: TRBD1 (5 bases). V was trimmed by 7 bases and J by 2 bases, leaving 12 bases between them. The CDR3 covers 13 residues. CDR1 is SEHNR and CDR2 is FQNEAQ in the germline V gene (reference sequence). The chain's CDR3 is CASTIDSPYEQYF. CDR3 in DNA: TGTGCCAGCACCATAGACAGTCCCTACGAGCAGTACTTC.

V and J are TRBV7-9 and TRBJ2-3; 14 bases agree with TRBD2. V gave up 5 bases and J gave up 6 bases; unmatched junction bases: 10. CDR1 is SEHNR, CDR2 FQNEAQ, per germline (reference sequence). This CDR3 contains 17 residues. The chain's CDR3 is CASSPTTSGGARDTQYF. CDR3 nucleotide sequence: TGTGCCAGCAGCCCGACGACTAGCGGGGGGGCCCGGGATACGCAGTATTTT.

The genes are TRBV7-2 and TRBJ2-7, with 9 bases lining up with TRBD2. The CDR3 has 16 amino acids. The J segment lost 2 bases and the V segment lost 2 bases, leaving 7 bases of the junction unmatched. In germline, CDR1 is SGHTA, CDR2 FQGNSA. The DNA for the CDR3 is TGTGCCAGCAGCTTAATTGCTAGCGGGGTTCCCTACGAGCAGTACTTC. It is translated as CASSLIASGVPYEQYF.

The J gene is TRBJ1-2, the V gene TRBV28; D possibly corresponds to TRBD1 (5 bases). The CDR3 has 11 residues. The V end was cut by 5 bases, the J end by 8 bases, with 9 bases between. Looked up from germline, CDR1 is MDHEN and CDR2 is SYDVKM. Written as DNA, the CDR3 is TGTGCCAGCAGTGTGGGGCGGGGCTACACCTTC. Its protein product is CASSVGRGYTF.

This chain joins TRBV7-9 and TRBJ2-3; D is possibly TRBD2 (7 bases). From germline, CDR1 is SEHNR and CDR2 FQNEAQ (reference sequence). V lost 6 bases and J lost 3, with 16 bases in between. The CDR3 is 15 amino acids. CDR3 region: CASRFGGGGTDTQYF. The DNA for the CDR3 is TGTGCCAGCAGATTCGGAGGGGGGGGTACAGATACGCAGTATTTT.

This clone came up once. The chain has TRBV9 and TRBJ1-2; TRBD1 matches 9 bases. The germline V gene encodes CDR1 SGDLS and CDR2 YYNGEE. The CDR3 runs to 18 residues. V lost 1 base to trimming and J lost 4 bases; unmatched junction nucleotides: 14. The CDR3 loop is CASSVNPLGTGSGYGYTF. CDR3 DNA: TGTGCCAGCAGCGTAAACCCCCTCGGGACAGGGAGCGGCTATGGCTACACCTTC. Filled out from reference TRBV9 and TRBJ1-2, the complete variable domain reads DSGVTQTPKHLITATGQRVTLRCSPRSGDLSVYWYQQSLDQGLQFLIQYYNGEERAKGNILERFSAQQFPDLHSELNLSSLELGDSALYFCASSVNPLGTGSGYGYTFGSGTRLTVV.

The chain carries TRBV28 and TRBJ1-2; TRBD1 is a possible D gene (5 bases). Germline-derived CDR1 and CDR2 are MDHEN and SYDVKM. The length of the CDR3 is 12 residues. V gave up 6 bases and J gave up 4 bases, with 9 bases separating them. CDR3 sequence: CASRTGIYGYTF. For the CDR3, the DNA is TGTGCCAGCAGAACAGGCATCTATGGCTACACCTTC.

J is TRBJ2-3 and V is TRBV6-6; 14 bases line up with TRBD2. CDR1 is MNHNY, CDR2 SVGAGI, per germline (reference sequence). V was pared by 1 base and J by 4 bases, with 1 base of the junction left unmatched. This CDR3 spans 16 amino acids. CDR3 amino acids: CASSYWGLAGADTQYF. CDR3 DNA sequence: TGTGCCAGCAGTTACTGGGGACTAGCGGGGGCAGATACGCAGTATTTT.

A single count supports this clone. The chain uses TRBV6-4 and TRBJ1-2; D uncertain. The V gene's germline CDR1 is MRHNA and CDR2 SNTAGT. The CDR3 totals 13 residues. Trimming cost V 6 bases and J 4 bases, with 12 bases left between them. CDR3 sequence reads: CASRDGSGYGYTF. CDR3 sequence (DNA): TGTGCCAGCAGGGACGGTTCAGGCTATGGCTACACCTTC.